A single sample is the source of the 4 T cell receptor beta chains below, sequenced in a study of T cells in localized non-small cell lung cancer. Assay used: immunoSEQ multiplex PCR; TCRdb lists only in-frame clones, some missing. The top ten clones hold almost 9.5% of a sample with around 1,300 clones, 16% of them seen once. The specimen was normal lung tissue next to the tumor, collected before any cancer treatment. These TCRs come from a woman aged 35-75 years with stage I lung adenocarcinoma.

The chain carries TRBV6-8 and TRBJ2-2, with D hard to call. V was trimmed by 1 base and J by 8 bases, leaving 17 bases between them. This CDR3 comprises 16 residues. From germline, CDR1 is MNHGY and CDR2 SAAAGT. CDR3 sequence (DNA): TGTGCCAGCAGTTACTTGAGGCTCGGAAAAGGAGGGGAGCTGTTTTTT. Its translation: CASSYLRLGKGGELFF.

This clone was found once. The chain uses TRBV30 and TRBJ1-1; D is unresolved. Deletions cut 2 bases from V and 1 base from J, with 5 bases between. CDR3 length: 12 amino acids. Germline V lookup: CDR1 GTSNPN, CDR2 SVGIG (reference sequence). In nucleotides, the CDR3 is TGTGCCTGGAGTCCGGGGAACACTGAAGCTTTCTTT. Translation: CAWSPGNTEAFF.

This clone occurred a few times. The chain uses TRBV9 and TRBJ2-1; possible D gene TRBD2, 6 bases. V lost 2 bases, J lost 7 bases, and 13 bases lay in between. This CDR3 is 14 amino acids long. Germline CDR1 is SGDLS and CDR2 is YYNGEE. In DNA form, the CDR3 reads TGTGCCAGCAGCGTCGGGACTTTAGCTAATGAGCAGTTCTTC. As protein: CASSVGTLANEQFF.

V gene TRBV25-1 combines with J gene TRBJ1-2, with D perhaps TRBD1 (5 bases). The CDR3 is 13 residues long. The V end was cut by 7 bases, the J end by 6 bases, with 15 bases between. Germline CDR1 MGHDK, CDR2 SYGVNS. CDR3 nucleotide sequence: TGTGCCAGCATGGGGAGAAGGGGTAATGGCTACACCTTC. Translated: CASMGRRGNGYTF.